The 26 T cell receptor beta chains below come from one sample, sequenced in a study of T cell responses to AZD1222 COVID-19 vaccine. Sequenced by immunoSEQ multiplex PCR; TCRdb stores in-frame clones only, minus some. This sample has some 120,000 clones, with more than 80% found just once. Sequenced material: peripheral blood, taken on day 0 of AZD1222 vaccination. Receptors were obtained from an adult in good health.

The V and J genes are TRBV12-3 or TRBV12-4 and TRBJ1-2; D perhaps matches TRBD1 (6 bases). V was trimmed by 1 base and J by 10 bases, leaving 10 bases between them. CDR3 size: 12 residues. CDR3 bases: TGTGCCAGCAGTTTAGACAGGGCCCCCTACACCTTC. Translating gives CASSLDRAPYTF.

V gene TRBV2 combines with J gene TRBJ2-7; D possibly uses TRBD1 or TRBD2 (5 bases each). This CDR3 comprises 12 residues. Germline values: CDR1 SNHLY, CDR2 FYNNEI. Trimming pared 7 bases from V and 4 bases from J, leaving 11 bases between. The CDR3 protein is CASTGTIYEQYF. In DNA form, the CDR3 reads TGTGCCAGCACGGGGACGATATACGAGCAGTACTTC.

The rearrangement uses TRBV7-8 and TRBJ1-1; D call uncertain. The V end was cut by 7 bases, the J end by 6 bases, with 15 bases between. CDR3 length equals 13 residues. Germline CDR1 SGHVS, CDR2 FQNEAQ. The CDR3 here is CASTLTEAAEAFF. CDR3 bases: TGTGCCAGCACCCTGACCGAGGCGGCTGAAGCTTTCTTT.

This clone was counted between two and nine times. CDR3 residues: CASSLELDSPLHF. DNA for the CDR3: TGTGCCAGCAGCCTGGAACTGGATTCACCCCTCCACTTT. V and J are TRBV9 and TRBJ1-6; D unresolved. Trimming removed 4 bases at V and 8 bases at J, with 10 bases between. Germline CDR1 is SGDLS and CDR2 is YYNGEE. This CDR3 spans 13 amino acids.

The J gene is TRBJ1-4, the V gene TRBV5-5; 7 positions agree with TRBD1. The V gene end was trimmed by 1 base and the J gene end by 5 bases; junction bases not matched to a gene: 5. CDR3 length: 15 residues. The germline gives CDR1 SGHKS, CDR2 YYEKEE (reference sequence). The DNA of the CDR3 is TGTGCCAGCAGCTTGAGGGGGACAGACAATGAAAAACTGTTTTTT. Amino acid sequence: CASSLRGTDNEKLFF.

The chain uses TRBV6-1 and TRBJ1-1; TRBD1 is a possible D gene (6 bases). Trimming removed 3 bases at V and 3 bases at J, with 11 bases between. The CDR3 loop spans 14 amino acids. Germline loops: CDR1 MNHNS, CDR2 SASEGT. This CDR3 is CASSEGQPDTEAFF. The CDR3 nucleotides read TGTGCCAGCAGTGAGGGACAACCGGACACTGAAGCTTTCTTT.

The chain carries TRBV6-1 and TRBJ1-2; unclear D gene. Trimming took 1 base from V and 6 from J, leaving 3 bases between them. Germline CDR1 reads MNHNS; CDR2 reads SASEGT. This CDR3 is built from 11 residues. The CDR3 here is CASSEVDGYTF. DNA of the CDR3: TGTGCCAGCAGTGAAGTGGATGGCTACACCTTC.

The chain joins TRBV19 to TRBJ1-2; D might be TRBD1 (6 bases). With 7 bases removed from V and 5 bases from J, the gap between germline ends came to 17 bases. In germline, CDR1 is LNHDA, CDR2 SQIVND (reference sequence). The CDR3 is 14 residues long. CDR3 sequence reads: CASTEGGPRYGYTF. The CDR3 coding sequence is TGTGCCAGTACCGAAGGGGGGCCCAGGTATGGCTACACCTTC.

The chain employs TRBV18 and TRBJ1-6; D is unresolved. This CDR3 is 14 amino acids long. Germline lookup yields CDR1 KGHSH and CDR2 LQKENI. V lost 2 bases, J lost 9 bases, and 11 bases lay in between. CDR3 sequence: CASSPDVGSSPLHF. The DNA of the CDR3 is TGTGCCAGCTCACCAGACGTGGGGAGTTCACCCCTCCACTTT.

The rearrangement joins TRBV13 to TRBJ2-7, with TRBD1 as a possible D gene (6 bases). The CDR3 contains 12 residues. The germline gives CDR1 PRHDT, CDR2 FYEKMQ (reference sequence). V shed 2 bases and J shed 6 bases, with 8 bases lying between them. The CDR3 sequence is CASSLIGGEQYF. DNA for the CDR3: TGTGCCAGCAGCTTAATAGGGGGCGAGCAGTACTTC.

The chain joins TRBV6-5 to TRBJ2-7; D gene unclear. Trimming removed 10 bases at V and 1 base at J, with 20 bases between. The CDR3 covers 15 residues. The V gene's germline CDR1 is MNHEY and CDR2 SVGAGI. The CDR3: CANSLFASASYEQYF. The CDR3 DNA follows: TGTGCCAACTCCCTTTTCGCATCCGCTTCCTACGAGCAGTACTTC.

The chain carries TRBV12-3 or TRBV12-4 and TRBJ1-5; D gene unclear. V lost 5 bases, J lost 5 bases, and 7 bases lay in between. CDR3 size: 12 residues. The chain's CDR3 is CASSEGYQPQHF. Here the CDR3 DNA reads TGTGCCAGCAGTGAGGGATATCAGCCCCAGCATTTT.

The genes are TRBV27 and TRBJ2-1, with D perhaps matching TRBD1 (6 bases). The germline V and J ends were trimmed by 9 bases and 6 bases, with 9 bases remaining between them. Germline CDR1 and CDR2: MNHEY and SMNVEV (reference sequence). The CDR3 is 11 residues long. The CDR3 region has the DNA TGTGCCAGTCTACAGGGCAATGAGCAGTTCTTC. Protein product: CASLQGNEQFF.

The rearrangement links TRBV27 to TRBJ1-1; D not certain. V shed 2 bases and J shed 11 bases, with 24 bases lying between them. CDR1 and CDR2 from the germline V gene are MNHEY and SMNVEV (reference sequence). The CDR3 runs to 16 residues. CDR3 in amino acids: CASSLPVGGLPSDAFF. Here the CDR3 DNA reads TGTGCCAGCAGTTTACCAGTAGGAGGGTTACCCTCCGACGCTTTCTTT.

This sequence joins TRBV7-3 and TRBJ2-1; unclear D gene. Trimming removed 5 bases from V and 11 bases from J, with 13 bases in between. The CDR3 consists of 12 residues. Germline CDR1 reads SGHTA; CDR2 reads FQGTGA. CDR3 residues: CASSPGADQQFF. Written as DNA, the CDR3 is TGTGCCAGCAGCCCAGGAGCAGACCAGCAGTTCTTC.

The genes are TRBV7-9 and TRBJ2-7; TRBD1 might be the D (5 bases). The CDR3 runs 13 residues. V lost 6 bases to trimming and J lost 7 bases, with 16 bases between them. Germline V lookup: CDR1 SEHNR, CDR2 FQNEAQ (reference sequence). CDR3 sequence reads: CASSWTIQGEQYF. The CDR3 bases are TGTGCCAGCAGTTGGACAATCCAGGGAGAGCAGTACTTC.

This chain uses TRBV19 with TRBJ2-7; maybe TRBD1 (7 bases). This CDR3 comprises 14 residues. Trimming removed 6 bases from V and 0 bases from J, with 12 bases in between. The germline gives CDR1 LNHDA, CDR2 SQIVND (reference sequence). CDR3 sequence reads: CASRNQGGSYEQYF. The CDR3 DNA sequence: TGTGCCAGTAGAAACCAGGGGGGCTCCTACGAGCAGTACTTC.

V is TRBV5-1 and J is TRBJ2-5; no firm D call. Germline CDR1 SGHRS, CDR2 YFSETQ. This CDR3 is built from 15 residues. Deletions cut 2 bases from V and 1 base from J, with 12 bases between. Here the CDR3 reads CASSLGLRTQETQYF. CDR3 nucleotides: TGCGCCAGCAGCTTAGGCCTCCGAACCCAAGAGACCCAGTACTTC.

As for this clone: One junction end disagrees with the germline gene, perhaps due to a read error. This chain joins TRBV29-1 and TRBJ2-7; D remains ambiguous. The CDR3 loop spans 11 amino acids. In germline, CDR1 is SQVTM, CDR2 ANQGSEA. The DNA for the CDR3 is TGCAGCGTCGAAGAAGGTCAGGAGCAGTACTTC. This sequence encodes CSVEEGQEQYF.

CDR3 in DNA: TGTGCCAGCAACAGGGACCTGAATCAGCCCCAGCATTTT. Translating gives CASNRDLNQPQHF. This chain uses TRBV12-3 or TRBV12-4 with TRBJ1-5, with a weak D call TRBD1 (6 bases). This CDR3 spans 13 amino acids. Trimming removed 7 bases from V and 4 bases from J, with 11 bases in between.

The chain uses TRBV27 and TRBJ1-2; maybe TRBD1 (6 bases). The CDR3 spans 13 residues. Trimming pared 6 bases from V and 7 bases from J, leaving 15 bases between. In germline, CDR1 is MNHEY, CDR2 SMNVEV (reference sequence). In DNA form, the CDR3 reads TGTGCCAGCAGGGGCGGGGGCGGGAGTGGCTACACCTTC. It is translated as CASRGGGGSGYTF.

This clone was recorded only once. This chain connects TRBV28 to TRBJ1-1; maybe TRBD1 (5 bases). Trimming took off 3 bases at V and 7 bases at J, with 15 bases between the two ends. The CDR3 covers 14 residues. Looked up from germline, CDR1 is MDHEN and CDR2 is SYDVKM. CDR3: CASSLLGPEFEAFF. The CDR3 DNA is TGTGCCAGCAGTTTGTTGGGACCCGAATTTGAAGCTTTCTTT.

V is TRBV15 and J is TRBJ2-7; 9 nucleotides match TRBD1. J was trimmed by 5 bases and V by 3 bases; bases with no gene match: 2. CDR1 LNHNV and CDR2 YYDKDF come from the germline V gene (reference sequence). This CDR3 is built from 13 residues. The CDR3 sequence: CATSRDRGDEQYF. In DNA, the CDR3 is TGTGCCACCAGCAGGGACAGGGGCGACGAGCAGTACTTC. The full variable domain, completed using reference TRBV15 and TRBJ2-7, is DAMVIQNPRYQVTQFGKPVTLSCSQTLNHNVMYWYQQKSSQAPKLLFHYYDKDFNNEADTPDNFQSRRPNTSFCFLDIRSPGLGDTAMYLCATSRDRGDEQYFGPGTRLTVT.

The chain couples TRBV6-5 to TRBJ1-5; D is unclear. V was shortened by 2 bases and J by 7 bases, with 6 bases between the two germline ends. The length of the CDR3 is 12 residues. CDR1 and CDR2 (germline): MNHEY, SVGAGI. Here the CDR3 DNA reads TGTGCCAGCAGTTACGGACGACAGCCCCAGCATTTT. This gives the protein CASSYGRQPQHF.

The rearrangement links TRBV28 to TRBJ2-2, with 7 bases fitting TRBD1. CDR3 length: 14 amino acids. Trimming at V came to 6 bases and at J to 1 base, leaving 2 bases not matched to a gene. CDR1 and CDR2 (germline): MDHEN, SYDVKM. As DNA, the CDR3 is TGTGCCAGCAGGACAGGGCAGAACACCGGGGAGCTGTTTTTT. Translating gives CASRTGQNTGELFF.

V is TRBV28 and J is TRBJ2-1, with 11 nucleotides matching TRBD2. Germline assignment: CDR1 MDHEN and CDR2 SYDVKM. This CDR3 region has 15 residues. Trimming at V came to 8 bases and at J to 5 bases, leaving 8 bases not matched to a gene. The CDR3 nucleotides are TGTGCCAGCCGTCCTTCTAGCGGGAGGAACAATGAGCAGTTCTTC. Amino acids: CASRPSSGRNNEQFF.